This T cell receptor (beta chain) was found in a study of T-cell reconstitution after alpha-beta-depleted transplantation in children. TCRbeta library preparation incorporated unique molecular identifiers. TCRdb passed the PCR reads through MiXCR, listing each CDR3 protein once. The sample holds 230,000 or so distinct CDR3 sequences, about 11% seen once. This clonotype showed up many times. Germline V CDR1 and CDR2: SEHNR, FQNEAQ (reference sequence). Trimming stripped 1 base from V and 6 bases from J, with 7 bases between. CDR3 size: 13 residues. This TCR derives from a human donor who donated a stem cell graft to a child with acute lymphoblastic leukemia. V gene TRBV7-9 combines with J gene TRBJ1-5; D remains ambiguous. This sample comprised PBMCs from the stem cell graft donor, obtained from the stem cell graft. CDR3 in amino acids: CASSLGGSQPQHF. In DNA form, the CDR3 reads TGTGCCAGCAGCTTAGGAGGGAGTCAGCCCCAGCATTTT. The full variable domain, in which reference TRBV7-9 and TRBJ1-5 provide the parts outside the CDR3, is DTGVSQNPRHKITKRGQNVTFRCDPISEHNRLYWYRQTLGQGPEFLTYFQNEAQLEKSRLLSDRFSAERPKGSFSTLEIQRTEQGDSAMYLCASSLGGSQPQHFGDGTRLSIL.